A selection of T cell receptor beta chains follows, all from one sample in a study of T-cell reconstitution after alpha-beta-depleted transplantation in children. MiXCR, applied by TCRdb to the PCR reads, yields one record per CDR3 protein. The table has hundreds of thousands of distinct CDR3 sequences, 13% seen once. The specimen comprised PBMCs, sampled before TCRalphabeta/CD19-depleted stem cell transplant. Receptor source: a girl aged 2-10 years with congenital amegakaryocytic thrombocytopenia, due to receive a stem cell transplant. CDR3s leave out the opening cysteine and the closing phenylalanine or tryptophan. D genes are given only for firm matches. Size is omitted from some rows. Given values are once, few, many or a class for expanded clones.

clone_size: few; d_call: TRBD1; v_call: TRBV7-9; cdr3_aa: ASSSFQGDTEAF
clone_size: NA; d_call: NA; v_call: TRBV4-1; cdr3_aa: ASSPRTATEQY
clone_size: many; d_call: NA; v_call: TRBV28; cdr3_aa: ASSLNYNEQF
clone_size: NA; d_call: NA; v_call: TRBV20-1; cdr3_aa: SARDLGGNTDTQY
clone_size: many; d_call: NA; v_call: TRBV7-2; cdr3_aa: ASSGIYEQY
clone_size: few; d_call: TRBD1; v_call: TRBV6-2/TRBV6-3; cdr3_aa: ASSSTGTGSQPQH
clone_size: many; d_call: TRBD2; v_call: TRBV5-5; cdr3_aa: ASSLGLAEVYEQY
clone_size: many; d_call: NA; v_call: TRBV27; cdr3_aa: ASSSPDVQH
clone_size: many; d_call: TRBD2; v_call: TRBV28; cdr3_aa: ASRVGTSPGD
clone_size: many; d_call: NA; v_call: TRBV29-1; cdr3_aa: SVALLDSDTQY
clone_size: many; d_call: NA; v_call: TRBV20-1; cdr3_aa: SASRGARDEQY
clone_size: few; d_call: NA; v_call: TRBV7-9; cdr3_aa: ASSLSGPVYEQY
clone_size: few; d_call: TRBD2; v_call: TRBV7-9; cdr3_aa: ASSLGPRRLAPYEQY
clone_size: NA; d_call: TRBD2; v_call: TRBV2; cdr3_aa: ASFTGTSGTGELF
clone_size: many; d_call: TRBD1; v_call: TRBV5-1; cdr3_aa: ASSTGQGEGYT
clone_size: NA; d_call: NA; v_call: TRBV28; cdr3_aa: ASSSFRIAF
clone_size: many; d_call: NA; v_call: TRBV20-1; cdr3_aa: SANSASDSYEQY
clone_size: NA; d_call: TRBD2; v_call: TRBV2; cdr3_aa: ASSERLAANYEQY
clone_size: few; d_call: NA; v_call: TRBV7-8; cdr3_aa: ASSLPTNYGYT
clone_size: NA; d_call: NA; v_call: TRBV12-3/TRBV12-4; cdr3_aa: ASSSPPDSNGYT
clone_size: once; d_call: NA; v_call: TRBV10-2; cdr3_aa: ASGMGDTQY
clone_size: few; d_call: TRBD1; v_call: TRBV7-9; cdr3_aa: ASRPPQGARDTQY
clone_size: few; d_call: TRBD1; v_call: TRBV7-8; cdr3_aa: ASSLRTGYYGYT
clone_size: NA; d_call: NA; v_call: TRBV11-2; cdr3_aa: ASSYDRQMRD
clone_size: many; d_call: NA; v_call: TRBV12-3/TRBV12-4; cdr3_aa: ASSRDGTNEQF
clone_size: many; d_call: NA; v_call: TRBV29-1; cdr3_aa: SVEGDAGSPLH
clone_size: NA; d_call: NA; v_call: TRBV20-1; cdr3_aa: SARDQLKSGVSYEQY
clone_size: many; d_call: TRBD2; v_call: TRBV20-1; cdr3_aa: SARAGLAKNIQY
clone_size: NA; d_call: NA; v_call: TRBV20-1; cdr3_aa: SASRAPGTDTQY
clone_size: few; d_call: NA; v_call: TRBV13; cdr3_aa: ASSPLDRLQETQY
clone_size: many; d_call: TRBD2; v_call: TRBV10-3; cdr3_aa: AIRDLAGGADEQF
clone_size: few; d_call: TRBD2; v_call: TRBV6-1; cdr3_aa: ASAWTSHQETQY
clone_size: many; d_call: NA; v_call: TRBV5-1; cdr3_aa: ASSLTGEVINEQF
clone_size: NA; d_call: NA; v_call: TRBV4-1; cdr3_aa: ASNQAGVGLGDEQF
clone_size: few; d_call: TRBD2; v_call: TRBV12-3/TRBV12-4; cdr3_aa: ASRFLRDYPNNEQF
clone_size: many; d_call: NA; v_call: TRBV5-1; cdr3_aa: ASSLRTGTATGELF
clone_size: many; d_call: NA; v_call: TRBV10-3; cdr3_aa: AITTGPNTGELF
clone_size: few; d_call: TRBD1; v_call: TRBV14; cdr3_aa: ASSQGVTGGEYEQF
clone_size: NA; d_call: NA; v_call: TRBV2; cdr3_aa: ASSEALLSHPHNEQF
clone_size: many; d_call: TRBD1; v_call: TRBV7-9; cdr3_aa: ASSSQTGVRSETQY
clone_size: many; d_call: NA; v_call: TRBV28; cdr3_aa: ASSLFAGSDTQY
clone_size: NA; d_call: NA; v_call: TRBV12-3/TRBV12-4; cdr3_aa: ASSFVRAAGKELDTQY
clone_size: NA; d_call: NA; v_call: TRBV30; cdr3_aa: AWSLMNTEAF
clone_size: once; d_call: NA; v_call: TRBV20-1; cdr3_aa: CARDSRGLPNTGELF
clone_size: NA; d_call: NA; v_call: TRBV7-6; cdr3_aa: ASSLTPKGAVGGDTQY